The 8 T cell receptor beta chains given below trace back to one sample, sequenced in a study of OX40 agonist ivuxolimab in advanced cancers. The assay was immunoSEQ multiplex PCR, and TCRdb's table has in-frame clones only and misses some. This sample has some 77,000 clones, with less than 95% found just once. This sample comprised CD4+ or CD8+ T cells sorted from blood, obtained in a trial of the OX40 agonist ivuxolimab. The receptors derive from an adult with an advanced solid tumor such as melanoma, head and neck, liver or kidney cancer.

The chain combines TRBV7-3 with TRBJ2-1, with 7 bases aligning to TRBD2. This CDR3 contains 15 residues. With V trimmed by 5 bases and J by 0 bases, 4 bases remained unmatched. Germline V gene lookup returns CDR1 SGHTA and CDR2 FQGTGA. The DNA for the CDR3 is TGTGCCAGCAGCCCGCTAGCGGACTCCTACAATGAGCAGTTCTTC. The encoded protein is CASSPLADSYNEQFF.

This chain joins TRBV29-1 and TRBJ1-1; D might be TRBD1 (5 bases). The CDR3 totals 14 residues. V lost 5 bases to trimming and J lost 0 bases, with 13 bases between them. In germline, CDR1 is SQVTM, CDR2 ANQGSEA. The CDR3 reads CSVRSGGMNTEAFF. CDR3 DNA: TGCAGCGTTAGGTCGGGGGGAATGAACACTGAAGCTTTCTTT.

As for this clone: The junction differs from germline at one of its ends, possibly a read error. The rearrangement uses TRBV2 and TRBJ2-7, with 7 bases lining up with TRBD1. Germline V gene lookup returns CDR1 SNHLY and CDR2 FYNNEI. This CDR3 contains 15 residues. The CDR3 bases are TGTGCCAACAGTCCTGACAGGGTTTCCTCCTACGAGCAGTACTTC. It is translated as CANSPDRVSSYEQYF.

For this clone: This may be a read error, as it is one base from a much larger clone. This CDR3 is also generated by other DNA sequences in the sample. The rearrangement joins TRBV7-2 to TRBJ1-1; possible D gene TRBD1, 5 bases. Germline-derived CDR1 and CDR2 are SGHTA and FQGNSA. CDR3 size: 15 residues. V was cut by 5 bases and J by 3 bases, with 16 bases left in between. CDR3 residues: CASSPQPTGYTEAFF. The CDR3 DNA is TGTGCCAGCAGCCCTCAACCTACAGGATACACTGAAGCTTTCTTT. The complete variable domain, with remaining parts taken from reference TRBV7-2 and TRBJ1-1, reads GAGVSQSPSNKVTEKGKDVELRCDPISGHTALYWYRQSLGQGLEFLIYFQGNSAPDKSGLPSDRFSAERTGGSVSTLTIQRTQQEDSAVYLCASSPQPTGYTEAFFGQGTRLTVV.

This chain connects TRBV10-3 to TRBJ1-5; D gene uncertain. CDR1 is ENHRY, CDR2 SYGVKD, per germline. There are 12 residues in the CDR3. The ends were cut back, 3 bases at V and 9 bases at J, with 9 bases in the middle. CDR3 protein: CAISELGRPQHF. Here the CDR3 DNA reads TGTGCCATCAGTGAATTAGGCCGGCCCCAGCATTTT.

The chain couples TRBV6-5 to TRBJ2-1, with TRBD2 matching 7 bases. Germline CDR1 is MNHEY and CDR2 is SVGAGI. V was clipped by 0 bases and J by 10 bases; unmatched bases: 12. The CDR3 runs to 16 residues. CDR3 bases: TGTGCCAGCAGTTACTCCAGCGGGACCAGAACAGAGGAGCAGTTCTTC. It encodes CASSYSSGTRTEEQFF.

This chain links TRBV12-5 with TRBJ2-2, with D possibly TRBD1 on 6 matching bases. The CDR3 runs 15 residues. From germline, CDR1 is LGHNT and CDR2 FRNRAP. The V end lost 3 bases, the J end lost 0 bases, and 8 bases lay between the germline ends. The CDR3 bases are TGTGCTAGTGGTTTTAGGACAGCGAACACCGGGGAGCTGTTTTTT. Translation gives CASGFRTANTGELFF.

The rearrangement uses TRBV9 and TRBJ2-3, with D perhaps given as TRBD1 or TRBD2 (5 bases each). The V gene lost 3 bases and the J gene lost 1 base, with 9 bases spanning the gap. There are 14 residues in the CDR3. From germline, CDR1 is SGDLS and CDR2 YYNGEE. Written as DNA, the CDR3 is TGTGCCAGCAGCGGCCCGGGGCGCACAGATACGCAGTATTTT. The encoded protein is CASSGPGRTDTQYF.